This T cell receptor (beta chain) is from a study of blood T cell repertoires in COVID-19. Study summary: The cDNA or gDNA used as material had been derived from T cells, B-cell-depleted T cells, or PBMCs.

V lost 6 bases, J lost 1 base, and 14 bases lay in between. From germline, CDR1 is SGHRS and CDR2 YFSETQ. The CDR3 is made up of 14 amino acids. Data came from immunoSEQ multiplex PCR; TCRdb stores just in-frame clones and leaves some out. Found here are 65,000 to 70,000 clones, about 81% of them singletons; the top ten hold around a tenth. The origin of this receptor is a human donor in a cohort sampled during active COVID-19. The rearrangement links TRBV5-1 to TRBJ2-7, with D perhaps TRBD2 (5 bases). The sequenced material came from peripheral blood. The CDR3 spells CASTHSGNSYEQYF. The CDR3 DNA follows: TGCGCCAGCACCCACTCGGGGAATTCCTACGAGCAGTACTTC.